The 6 T cell receptor beta chains in this list originate from one sample, sequenced in a study of spatial heterogeneity in lung cancer. Stated time point: sample taken at primary tumor resection. Unsorted whole RNA from tumor, nontumor lung or frozen PBMC underwent sequencing. From the 5' RACE reads, TCRdb called clonotypes with MiXCR, one entry per CDR3 protein. In the table there are about 85,000 distinct CDR3 sequences, approximately 20% of which are singletons. This sample comprised PBMCs, obtained at surgery. The source is a male donor with early-stage non-small cell lung cancer.

This rearrangement joins TRBV28 to TRBJ2-1; 10 bases are shared with TRBD1. The CDR3 contains 16 residues. V lost 3 bases to trimming and J lost 10 bases; unmatched junction nucleotides: 12. Germline CDR1 and CDR2: MDHEN and SYDVKM. CDR3 in DNA: TGTGCCAGCAGTTTTAGGCCGGGACAGGGGAGATTAGAGCAGTTCTTC. This gives the protein CASSFRPGQGRLEQFF. The entire variable domain, with the rest obtained from reference TRBV28 and TRBJ2-1, is as follows: DVKVTQSSRYLVKRTGEKVFLECVQDMDHENMFWYRQDPGLGLRLIYFSYDVKMKEKGDIPEGYSVSREKKERFSLILESASTNQTSMYLCASSFRPGQGRLEQFFGPGTRLTVL.

V usage is TRBV5-1 and J usage is TRBJ2-3; possible D gene TRBD2, 6 bases. CDR1 is SGHRS and CDR2 is YFSETQ in the germline V gene. V was pared by 0 bases and J by 6 bases, with 17 bases between. The CDR3 is 16 amino acids. CDR3 sequence: CASSLEGSRAGDTQYF. The CDR3 nucleotides read TGCGCCAGCAGCTTGGAGGGCTCAAGGGCGGGGGATACGCAGTATTTT.

The V call is TRBV28, the J call TRBJ1-1; 7 nucleotides match TRBD1. CDR1 is MDHEN, CDR2 SYDVKM, per germline. The length of the CDR3 is 12 residues. Trimming at V came to 10 bases and at J to 4 bases, leaving 6 bases not matched to a gene. This CDR3 reads CATCRGITEAFF. The CDR3 bases are TGTGCCACCTGCAGGGGGATCACTGAAGCTTTCTTT.

This rearrangement joins TRBV5-5 to TRBJ2-5; TRBD1 aligns across 9 bases. V lost 3 bases and J lost 3; bases outside the gene matches: 3. Germline assignment: CDR1 SGHKS and CDR2 YYEKEE (reference sequence). This CDR3 has 14 amino acids. DNA of the CDR3: TGTGCCAGCAGCTCATGGGACAGGGAAGAGACCCAGTACTTC. Residues: CASSSWDREETQYF.

This clonotype has more than one count but fewer than ten. The chain carries TRBV19 and TRBJ2-3, with D unclear. Germline V CDR1 and CDR2: LNHDA, SQIVND (reference sequence). Trimming took off 3 bases at V and 5 bases at J, with 3 bases between the two ends. This CDR3 contains 11 residues. In nucleotides, the CDR3 is TGTGCCAGTAGTATCGGAGATACGCAGTATTTT. Translating it yields CASSIGDTQYF.

The chain uses TRBV6-2 or TRBV6-3 and TRBJ2-2; D perhaps matches TRBD1 (7 bases). CDR1 and CDR2 from the germline V gene are MNHEY and SVGEGT. This CDR3 spans 17 amino acids. Trimming cost V 5 bases and J 0 bases, with 16 bases left between them. The CDR3 region is CASSRLGQATNTGELFF. The CDR3 DNA reads as TGTGCCAGCAGTCGACTAGGACAGGCTACGAACACCGGGGAGCTGTTTTTT.